Below are 31 T cell receptor beta chains sequenced from a single sample in a study of blood T cells in healthy people across ages. For the second PCR, which ran for about 6 to 12 cycles, a sample-barcoded 5' primer and a J-beta primer mix were used. MiXCR, run by TCRdb on the 5' RACE reads, gives a single entry per CDR3 protein. This sample has hundreds of thousands of distinct CDR3 sequences, with roughly 64% found just once. Sequencing was carried out using blood. The receptors come from a man aged 25-45 years in good health.

The rearrangement joins TRBV6-2 or TRBV6-3 to TRBJ1-1; TRBD1 is a possible D gene (6 bases). This CDR3 region has 16 residues. V was clipped by 6 bases and J by 1 base, with 18 bases between them. Germline CDR1 MNHEY, CDR2 SVGEGT. CDR3 DNA: TGTGCCAGCAGCCCTATCCTCAGGGGAGAGAACACTGAAGCTTTCTTT. Amino acid sequence: CASSPILRGENTEAFF.

This clonotype was seen once. The rearrangement joins TRBV12-3 or TRBV12-4 to TRBJ2-7; D is perhaps TRBD1 (6 bases). The V end was cut by 6 bases, the J end by 3 bases, with 15 bases between. The length of the CDR3 is 14 residues. CDR3 region: CASRATGTLYEQYF. CDR3 bases: TGTGCCAGCAGAGCTACCGGGACACTCTACGAGCAGTACTTC.

The sample holds a few counts of this clonotype. The chain employs TRBV7-9 and TRBJ2-6; D might be TRBD1 or TRBD2, each matching 5 bases. Germline CDR1 and CDR2: SEHNR and FQNEAQ (reference sequence). There are 15 residues in the CDR3. Between the trimmed V and J ends, which lost 8 bases and 4 bases, there was a span of 15 bases. The DNA for the CDR3 is TGTGCCAGCTCCGGACAAACGGGAGGGGCCAACGTCCTGACTTTC. This codes for CASSGQTGGANVLTF.

The J gene is TRBJ2-5, the V gene TRBV11-2; D might be TRBD1 or TRBD2, each matching 6 bases. The CDR3 spans 16 residues. Trimming removed 5 bases at V and 5 bases at J, with 21 bases between. From germline, CDR1 is SGHAT and CDR2 FQNNGV. CDR3 loop: CASSPGYGGEWETQYF. CDR3 in DNA: TGTGCCAGCAGCCCAGGATACGGGGGCGAGTGGGAGACCCAGTACTTC.

This sequence joins TRBV6-2 or TRBV6-3 and TRBJ2-3, with TRBD2 matching 8 bases. J lost 0 bases, V lost 6 bases, and 5 bases had no gene match. The germline V gene has CDR1 MNHEY and CDR2 SVGEGT. The CDR3 is 15 residues long. The chain's CDR3 is CASSGLAPSTDTQYF. CDR3 nucleotides: TGTGCCAGCAGCGGACTAGCCCCTAGCACAGATACGCAGTATTTT.

The CDR3 DNA reads as TGTGCCAGCCGAAACGGGTGGAACTATGGCTACACCTTC. It translates to CASRNGWNYGYTF. The chain couples TRBV12-3 or TRBV12-4 to TRBJ1-2; D is ambiguous. V lost 8 bases and J 2 bases, leaving 12 bases between the germline ends. CDR3 length: 13 amino acids.

The chain uses TRBV4-2 and TRBJ2-4; tentatively, D is TRBD1 (5 bases). The CDR3 runs to 16 residues. Germline V lookup: CDR1 LGHNA, CDR2 YNFKEQ. Trimming removed 0 bases from V and 1 base from J, with 10 bases in between. The CDR3 DNA follows: TGTGCCAGCAGCCAAGAAGTGACAGCGGCCAAAAACATTCAGTACTTC. Its protein is CASSQEVTAAKNIQYF.

The chain uses TRBV2 and TRBJ1-2; D perhaps matches TRBD1 (6 bases). There are 13 residues in the CDR3. Germline CDR1 and CDR2: SNHLY and FYNNEI. The V end lost 5 bases, the J end lost 1 base, and 8 bases lay between the germline ends. In nucleotides, the CDR3 is TGTGCCAGCAGTCAGGGGTTTAACTATGGCTACACCTTC. This encodes CASSQGFNYGYTF.

The rearrangement joins TRBV27 to TRBJ2-6, with TRBD1 matching over 7 bases. Germline V lookup: CDR1 MNHEY, CDR2 SMNVEV (reference sequence). The CDR3 extends over 14 amino acids. Trimming at V came to 8 bases and at J to 4 bases, leaving 5 bases not matched to a gene. CDR3 nucleotides: TGTGCCAGCCAACAGGGGTCCGGGGCCAACGTCCTGACTTTC. Translation gives CASQQGSGANVLTF.

This chain joins TRBV20-1 and TRBJ1-4; the match to TRBD1 covers 7 bases. Germline V gene lookup returns CDR1 DFQATT and CDR2 SNEGSKA (reference sequence). V dropped 5 bases and J dropped 3; count of bases not matched to a gene: 6. This CDR3 spans 14 amino acids. The CDR3 loop reads CSASPGQPNEKLFF. For the CDR3, the DNA is TGCAGTGCTTCCCCGGGACAGCCTAATGAAAAACTGTTTTTT.

The chain combines TRBV3-1 with TRBJ2-7; tentative D call: TRBD1 (6 bases). With 5 bases removed from V and 6 bases from J, the gap between germline ends came to 20 bases. This CDR3 has 15 residues. The germline V gene has CDR1 LGHDT and CDR2 YNNKEL (reference sequence). CDR3 sequence (DNA): TGTGCCAGCAGCACTGCCGGCCAGGGGTTGGGCGAGCAGTACTTC. Protein product: CASSTAGQGLGEQYF.

J is TRBJ2-7 and V is TRBV29-1; D gene ambiguous. This CDR3 contains 15 residues. Deletions cut 7 bases from V and 4 bases from J, with 23 bases between. CDR1 is SQVTM and CDR2 is ANQGSEA in the germline V gene. The DNA of the CDR3 is TGCAGCGCTAGGGATGCCAGGTCGGAGTTGTACGAGCAGTACTTC. Residues: CSARDARSELYEQYF.

A word on this clonotype: Being one base from a much bigger clone, this may be a read error. The chain joins TRBV28 to TRBJ1-2, with D unclear. Germline V lookup: CDR1 MDHEN, CDR2 SYDVKM. There are 11 residues in the CDR3. The CDR3: CASSHNCGYTF. In DNA form, the CDR3 reads TGTGCCAGCAGTCACAACTGTGGCTACACCTTC.

This clonotype was counted once. The rearrangement uses TRBV12-3 or TRBV12-4 and TRBJ2-3, with D tentatively TRBD2 (6 bases). Trimming stripped 8 bases from V and 5 bases from J, with 20 bases between. The CDR3 extends over 15 amino acids. The CDR3: CASGMDGTWGDTQYF. The CDR3 DNA follows: TGTGCCAGCGGTATGGACGGGACTTGGGGAGATACGCAGTATTTT.

The V gene is TRBV29-1, the J gene TRBJ1-2; 7 nucleotides agree with TRBD1. Per the germline V gene, CDR1 is SQVTM and CDR2 is ANQGSEA. With V trimmed by 7 bases and J by 6 bases, 8 bases remained unmatched. The CDR3 is 12 amino acids. This CDR3 reads CSDTTGSDGYTF. Here the CDR3 DNA reads TGCAGCGACACGACAGGGAGCGATGGCTACACCTTC. The full variable domain, completed using reference TRBV29-1 and TRBJ1-2, is SAVISQKPSRDICQRGTSLTIQCQVDSQVTMMFWYRQQPGQSLTLIATANQGSEATYESGFVIDKFPISRPNLTFSTLTVSNMSPEDSSIYLCSDTTGSDGYTFGSGTRLTVV.

V is TRBV7-9 and J is TRBJ2-3; tentatively, D is TRBD1 (6 bases). From germline, CDR1 is SEHNR and CDR2 FQNEAQ (reference sequence). The germline V and J ends were trimmed by 4 bases and 1 base, with 12 bases remaining between them. The CDR3 contains 15 residues. CDR3: CASSSTGKGTDTQYF. As DNA, the CDR3 is TGTGCCAGCAGCTCCACAGGGAAGGGCACAGATACGCAGTATTTT.

The V and J genes are TRBV20-1 and TRBJ1-2, with D possibly being TRBD1 (6 bases). CDR3 length equals 12 residues. With 6 bases removed from V and 7 bases from J, the gap between germline ends came to 15 bases. The germline V gene has CDR1 DFQATT and CDR2 SNEGSKA (reference sequence). The CDR3 region is CSAAQGIGGYTF. CDR3 DNA sequence: TGCAGTGCCGCCCAGGGGATCGGTGGCTACACCTTC.

The chain couples TRBV6-6 to TRBJ1-2; D gene uncertain. The CDR3 is made up of 13 amino acids. The V end was cut by 5 bases, the J end by 3 bases, with 10 bases between. Germline V gene lookup returns CDR1 MNHNY and CDR2 SVGAGI (reference sequence). CDR3 bases: TGTGCCAGCAGTGGGCCAGTAGACTATGGCTACACCTTC. Its translation: CASSGPVDYGYTF.

The J gene is TRBJ1-1, the V gene TRBV6-5; possibly TRBD1 for D (5 bases). The CDR3 runs to 13 residues. Germline values: CDR1 MNHEY, CDR2 SVGAGI. V lost 4 bases and J 6 bases, leaving 12 bases between the germline ends. CDR3 protein: CASSLGPLAEAFF. DNA for the CDR3: TGTGCCAGCAGTTTGGGGCCTCTCGCTGAAGCTTTCTTT.

This clonotype was counted between two and nine times. The rearrangement links TRBV30 to TRBJ1-5; possible D gene TRBD1, 5 bases. Trimming stripped 0 bases from V and 2 bases from J, with 5 bases between. This CDR3 is built from 13 residues. The germline V gene encodes CDR1 GTSNPN and CDR2 SVGIG (reference sequence). CDR3 region: CAWSVQGNQPQHF. CDR3 bases: TGTGCCTGGAGTGTACAGGGCAATCAGCCCCAGCATTTT.

The J gene is TRBJ1-2, the V gene TRBV28; a weak D match, TRBD1 (6 bases). The germline V gene encodes CDR1 MDHEN and CDR2 SYDVKM. This CDR3 has 14 amino acids. Trimming stripped 3 bases from V and 8 bases from J, with 16 bases between. CDR3 nucleotide sequence: TGTGCCAGCAGTTTTAATCAGGGGACGCAAGGCTACACCTTC. Translating gives CASSFNQGTQGYTF.

Notes on this clonotype: This clone may be a read error of a much larger clone one base away. The chain links TRBV10-1 to TRBJ2-1, with TRBD1 matching over 9 bases. The length of the CDR3 is 14 residues. The germline V gene encodes CDR1 WNHNN and CDR2 SYGVQD (reference sequence). V was pared by 3 bases and J by 10 bases, with 7 bases of the junction left unmatched. CDR3 coding DNA: TGCGCCAGCAGTGAAGGGGACAGGGAACACGAGCAGTTCTTC. It is translated as CASSEGDREHEQFF.

The chain is built from TRBV27 and TRBJ2-7; 11 bases fit TRBD2. Germline loops: CDR1 MNHEY, CDR2 SMNVEV (reference sequence). This CDR3 has 15 amino acids. The V segment lost 5 bases and the J segment 7 bases; nucleotides outside the gene matches: 10. CDR3: CASSLTSGRVSEQYF. In DNA form, the CDR3 reads TGTGCCAGCAGTCTAACTAGCGGGAGAGTTAGTGAGCAGTACTTC.

The genes are TRBV3-1 and TRBJ2-4; D possibly corresponds to TRBD2 (5 bases). With 0 bases removed from V and 8 bases from J, the gap between germline ends came to 11 bases. The CDR3 has 14 amino acids. The germline V gene encodes CDR1 LGHDT and CDR2 YNNKEL (reference sequence). The CDR3 DNA sequence: TGTGCCAGCAGCCAAGAATTCGGGATTGACATTCAGTACTTC. It encodes CASSQEFGIDIQYF.

The rearrangement joins TRBV29-1 to TRBJ1-1; D is perhaps TRBD1 (5 bases). Looked up from germline, CDR1 is SQVTM and CDR2 is ANQGSEA. Trimming removed 4 bases from V and 4 bases from J, with 13 bases in between. This CDR3 region has 13 residues. This CDR3 reads CSVASGGGTEAFF. The CDR3 DNA follows: TGCAGCGTTGCGTCCGGGGGAGGCACTGAAGCTTTCTTT.

The chain links TRBV12-3 or TRBV12-4 to TRBJ2-7; no clear D gene. V lost 3 bases, J lost 0 bases, and 9 bases lay in between. CDR3 length: 14 residues. The CDR3 protein is CASSFYWNSYEQYF. CDR3 nucleotides: TGTGCCAGCAGTTTTTACTGGAACTCCTACGAGCAGTACTTC.

Written as DNA, the CDR3 is TGTGCCAGCTCACCCCAGTGGGGTGAGCAGTTCTTC. It yields the protein CASSPQWGEQFF. V usage is TRBV18 and J usage is TRBJ2-1; D not resolved. CDR3 length equals 12 residues. The ends were cut back, 3 bases at V and 9 bases at J, with 9 bases in the middle. The germline CDR1 and CDR2 sequences are KGHSH and LQKENI.

The chain employs TRBV3-1 and TRBJ2-1, with D unclear. With 4 bases removed from V and 7 bases from J, the gap between germline ends came to 11 bases. This CDR3 spans 13 amino acids. CDR1 is LGHDT, CDR2 YNNKEL, per germline (reference sequence). The CDR3 nucleotides are TGTGCCAGCAGCCCTGCTATATCGAATGAGCAGTTCTTC. It specifies CASSPAISNEQFF.

The chain uses TRBV4-3 and TRBJ2-3; weak D call: TRBD1 (5 bases). The V gene lost 3 bases and the J gene lost 0 bases, with 10 bases spanning the gap. The CDR3 covers 15 residues. Germline CDR1 and CDR2: LGHNA and YSLEER. The CDR3 nucleotides read TGCGCCAGCAGCCAGCAGAAGGGGAGCACAGATACGCAGTATTTT. Translated, it gives CASSQQKGSTDTQYF.

The V call is TRBV7-2, the J call TRBJ2-1; the match to TRBD2 covers 12 bases. This CDR3 is built from 15 residues. Unmatched junction bases numbered 4, after V lost 3 bases and J lost 7 bases. CDR1 SGHTA and CDR2 FQGNSA come from the germline V gene. The CDR3 DNA follows: TGTGCCAGCAGCTTCCTAGCGGGAGGGCGGAATGAGCAGTTCTTC. Protein sequence: CASSFLAGGRNEQFF. The variable domain in full, with the rest retrieved from reference TRBV7-2 and TRBJ2-1, is GAGVSQSPSNKVTEKGKDVELRCDPISGHTALYWYRQSLGQGLEFLIYFQGNSAPDKSGLPSDRFSAERTGGSVSTLTIQRTQQEDSAVYLCASSFLAGGRNEQFFGPGTRLTVL.

The chain recombines TRBV20-1 with TRBJ2-5; D gene ambiguous. The J call may be incorrect, as the DNA end agrees better with TRBJ2-7. Germline V CDR1 and CDR2: DFQATT, SNEGSKA (reference sequence). CDR3 length: 14 amino acids. This chain's CDR3 is CSASGLQSSYEQYF. The DNA of the CDR3 is TGCAGTGCTAGTGGTCTACAGAGCTCCTACGAGCAGTACTTC.